The TCR beta chain under discussion was sequenced for a study of Graves' ophthalmopathy and Graves' hyperthyroidism listed by TCRdb under 2018. Background on the whole study: Hyperthyroidism was considered stable if no progression to ophthalmopathy occurred within 18 months of follow-up. To tell Graves' ophthalmopathy apart from Graves' hyperthyroidism, and to predict which patients would progress to ophthalmopathy, the study relied on TCR beta repertoire signatures. T-cell repertoires of thyroid tissue and blood were compared in more than 5 hyperthyroidism patients. An independent validation cohort was composed of 18 hyperthyroidism patients and approximately 15 patients who later progressed from hyperthyroidism to ophthalmopathy. After sampling, hyperthyroidism patients received methimazole starting at 30 mg daily, and ophthalmopathy patients received high-dose intravenous methylprednisolone. To explore V-J signatures distinguishing ophthalmopathy from hyperthyroidism, a discovery set of under 110 patients (fewer than 45 ophthalmopathy, roughly 55 stable hyperthyroidism) was enrolled. In total, 135 blood samples were TCR-sequenced: 43 ophthalmopathy, some 75 hyperthyroidism and about 17 hyperthyroidism-to-ophthalmopathy patients. Overall results and qualifications from the work: The 13-signature model separated ophthalmopathy from stable hyperthyroidism with 85% to 90% sensitivity and around 81% specificity in cross-validation, and 80%/75% in the test set. Sample size was not predetermined statistically, and investigators were not blinded to group allocation. In validation, the model predicted ophthalmopathy progression with about 70% sensitivity and about 77% specificity; eleven to twelve predicted patients were CT-confirmed with GO in a median of approximately 6.2 months. Most of the expanded thyroid clonotypes with a frequency above 0.001 were also detected in blood, and it was suggested that the thyroid immune response may be reflected by blood repertoires.

Patients with hyperthyroidism were aged 18 to 65 years, had been newly diagnosed, and had a disease duration of less than 2 months. Patients with other autoimmune diseases, uncontrolled infections, pregnancy or lactation were excluded. Clinical symptoms, serum thyroxine, TRAb, thyroid ultrasound and orbital computed tomography formed the basis of the diagnosis. Trizol reagent was used to extract the total RNA, and its quality was then checked on an Agilent 2100 Bioanalyzer. The germline ends are 14 bases apart after V is trimmed by 7 bases and J by 7 bases. CDR3 length: 13 amino acids, cysteine to phenylalanine. The sequence is cut down to CDR3 DNA, 39 bases in frame from base 1. Reading the germline V gene gives CDR1 SNHLY and CDR2 FYNNEI. For repertoire sequencing, the TCR beta CDR3 regions were amplified from RNA transcripts. A first-round RT-PCR used HTBI primers with the Qiagen OneStep RT-PCR kit, followed by a second-round multiplex PCR, size selection and purification. Libraries were sequenced on an Illumina HiSeq2000 using paired-end 100 bp reads. Regarding the original processing steps: SOAPnuke was used to process the reads, removing any read that contained adapters or uncalled bases, had a mean Phred below 15, or lacked an exact match to the constant primer or identifier. COPE v1.2.5 was used to merge the high-quality paired reads. Each unique nucleotide sequence was defined as a clonotype, and clonotypes were aligned to IMGT TRB V, D and J references with MiTCR v1.1. The analysis was limited to V-J combinations with a frequency above 0.0001, which together covered 98% to 99.2% of repertoires. For each V-J combination, a TCR clonal expansion and chaos score was defined as F50 clonal expansion divided by the chaos observed in the TCRdist matrix. Welch's t-statistics and random forest were used to reduce features to more than ten V-J combinations, which were fed into a naive Bayes classifier. The Morisita-Horn index was used to measure how similar the thyroid and blood repertoires were. TCRdb trimmed public reads at Q25 via fastp, called clones via MiXCR and kept in-frame beta chains. Each CDR3 protein appears once, grouped with its most common genes and DNA. What appears here as the V and J calls and clone size reflects TCRdb's work, not the paper's. The sample yields over a million distinct CDR3 sequences; roughly 35% were counted once. Around 10% of the sample is held by the ten biggest clonotypes.

Ten or more counts support this clonotype. Its binding antigen is unknown. The sample holds no much larger clone one base away, and base qualities are not on file. This sequence uses TRBV2 and TRBJ1-5; no D gene can be assigned with confidence. The receptor comes from an adult man with Graves' hyperthyroidism. The sample consisted of peripheral blood or thyroid tissue (not recorded which). Here is the DNA: TGTGCCAGCATCGGAAGTCCGTCCCAGCCCCAGCATTTT. Its translation reads: CASIGSPSQPQHF.